This entry lists 7 T cell receptor beta chains sequenced from one sample in a study of blood T cells in healthy people across ages. It was with a sample-barcoded 5' primer and a J-beta primer mix that a second PCR of roughly 7 to 12 cycles was run. Using its own MiXCR run on the 5' RACE reads, TCRdb lists one record per CDR3 protein. This sample carries roughly 1.5 million distinct CDR3 sequences, approximately 43% of them seen once, and the ten largest clones take about 4.1%. Specimen: blood. The receptors were gathered from a woman under 30 in good health.

The chain combines TRBV29-1 with TRBJ1-2, with no clear D. This CDR3 is 13 amino acids long. Trimming took 4 bases from V and 4 from J, leaving 13 bases between them. The V gene's germline CDR1 is SQVTM and CDR2 ANQGSEA. The CDR3 coding sequence is TGCAGCGTTGCATCACCCTCTGGCTATGGCTACACCTTC. It translates to CSVASPSGYGYTF.

With regard to this clonotype: An end of the junction differs from the germline gene, which may be a read error. V and J are TRBV24-1 and TRBJ2-1, with a possible D match to TRBD1 (6 bases). Germline-derived CDR1 and CDR2 are KGHDR and SFDVKD. The CDR3 spans 12 residues. CDR3 sequence (DNA): TGTGCCACCAGCGCTACAGGGCATGAGCGGTTCTTC. Translated: CATSATGHERFF.

The gene calls are TRBV25-1 and TRBJ2-1, with D perhaps given as TRBD1 or TRBD2 (7 bases each). In germline, CDR1 is MGHDK, CDR2 SYGVNS. The V gene lost 3 bases and the J gene lost 3 bases, with 15 bases spanning the gap. The CDR3 contains 16 residues. CDR3 protein: CASSEPRGGLYNEQFF. CDR3 nucleotide sequence: TGTGCCAGCAGTGAGCCCAGGGGGGGACTCTACAATGAGCAGTTCTTC.

The count of this clonotype is one. A much larger clone lies a single base off, so this may be a read error. V gene TRBV6-5 combines with J gene TRBJ2-3; D possibly uses TRBD1 or TRBD2 (6 bases each). V dropped 5 bases and J dropped 7 bases, with 16 bases sitting between them. The CDR3 length is 14 residues. Germline loops: CDR1 MNHEY, CDR2 SVGAGI. The CDR3 loop reads CASSVGGNPNTQYF. The CDR3 DNA reads TGTGCCAGCAGTGTAGGGGGGAATCCGAATACGCAGTATTTT.

The V call is TRBV20-1, the J call TRBJ1-1; D is unresolved. V was shortened by 1 base and J by 11 bases, with 14 bases between the two germline ends. This CDR3 is 12 amino acids long. CDR1 is DFQATT, CDR2 SNEGSKA, per germline (reference sequence). The CDR3 bases are TGCAGTGCTAGAGGGAGGGAAGATTCGGCTTTCTTT. Its translation is CSARGREDSAFF.

The sample holds a few counts of this clonotype. The rearrangement uses TRBV28 and TRBJ1-5; 7 bases fit TRBD1. The CDR3 runs 15 residues. The junction had 6 bases not matched to a gene; V was cut back by 6 bases and J by 1 base. CDR1 and CDR2 from the germline V gene are MDHEN and SYDVKM. The chain's CDR3 is CASRGGGASNQPQHF. The CDR3, as DNA: TGTGCCAGCAGGGGAGGGGGCGCGAGCAATCAGCCCCAGCATTTT.

The chain couples TRBV7-9 to TRBJ1-1; possibly TRBD1 for D (5 bases). The CDR3 totals 12 residues. Trimming took 4 bases from V and 9 from J, leaving 12 bases between them. The V gene's germline CDR1 is SEHNR and CDR2 FQNEAQ (reference sequence). The CDR3 bases are TGTGCCAGCAGCTCCGACCAGGGTCAAGCTTTCTTT. Translating it yields CASSSDQGQAFF. The full variable domain, with the rest looked up from reference TRBV7-9 and TRBJ1-1, is DTGVSQNPRHKITKRGQNVTFRCDPISEHNRLYWYRQTLGQGPEFLTYFQNEAQLEKSRLLSDRFSAERPKGSFSTLEIQRTEQGDSAMYLCASSSDQGQAFFGQGTRLTVV.